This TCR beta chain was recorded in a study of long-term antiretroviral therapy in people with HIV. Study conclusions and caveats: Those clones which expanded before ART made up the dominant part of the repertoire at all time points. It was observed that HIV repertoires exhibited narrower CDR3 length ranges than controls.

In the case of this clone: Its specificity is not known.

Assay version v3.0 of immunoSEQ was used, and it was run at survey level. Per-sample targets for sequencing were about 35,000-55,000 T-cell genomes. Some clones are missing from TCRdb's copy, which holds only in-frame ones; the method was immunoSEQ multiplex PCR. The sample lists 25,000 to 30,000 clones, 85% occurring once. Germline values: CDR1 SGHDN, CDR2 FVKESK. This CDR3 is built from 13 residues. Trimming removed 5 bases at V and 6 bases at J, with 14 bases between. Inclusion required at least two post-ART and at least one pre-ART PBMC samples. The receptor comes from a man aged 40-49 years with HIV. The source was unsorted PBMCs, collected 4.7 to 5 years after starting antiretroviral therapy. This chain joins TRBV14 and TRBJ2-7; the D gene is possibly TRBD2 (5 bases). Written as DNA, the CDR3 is TGTGCCAGCAGCTCTTGGGTTGGGAGCGAGCAGTACTTC. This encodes CASSSWVGSEQYF.